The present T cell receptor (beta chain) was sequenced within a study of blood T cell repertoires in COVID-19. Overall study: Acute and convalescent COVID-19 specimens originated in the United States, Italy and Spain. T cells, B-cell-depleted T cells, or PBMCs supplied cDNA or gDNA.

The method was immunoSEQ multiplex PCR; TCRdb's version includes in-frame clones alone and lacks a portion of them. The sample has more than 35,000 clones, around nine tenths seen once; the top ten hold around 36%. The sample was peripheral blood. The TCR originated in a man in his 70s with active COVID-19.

This CDR3 is CATTWTQPNEDYEQYF. The CDR3 DNA is TGTGCCACCACCTGGACTCAACCCAACGAAGACTACGAGCAGTACTTC. V and J are TRBV24-1 and TRBJ2-7; perhaps TRBD2 as D (5 bases). This CDR3 is 16 amino acids long. CDR1 is KGHDR and CDR2 is SFDVKD in the germline V gene. The V gene lost 8 bases and the J gene lost 3 bases, with 22 bases spanning the gap.